A single sample is the source of the 14 T cell receptor beta chains below, sequenced in a study of graft-versus-host responses after intestinal transplantation. The method was immunoSEQ multiplex PCR; TCRdb's version includes in-frame clones alone and lacks a portion of them. The table shows some 18,000 clones, with approximately 90% occurring only once. Material: PBMCs, obtained less than 400 days after transplant. The receptors stem from a human patient who received an intestinal transplant, so some T cells may come from the graft donor.

This chain joins TRBV2 and TRBJ1-2; 7 bases map to TRBD1. V lost 8 bases, J lost 4 bases, and 7 bases stayed unmatched. Germline assignment: CDR1 SNHLY and CDR2 FYNNEI. This CDR3 has 13 amino acids. CDR3 sequence reads: CASYRGLGYGYTF. The CDR3 bases are TGTGCCAGCTACAGGGGTTTGGGCTATGGCTACACCTTC.

V usage is TRBV4-1 and J usage is TRBJ1-3, with D maybe TRBD1 (5 bases). The CDR3 runs to 16 residues. V lost 2 bases, J lost 9 bases, and 20 bases lay in between. The V gene's germline CDR1 is MGHRA and CDR2 YSYEKL. The CDR3 DNA sequence: TGCGCCAGCAGCCAAACACCCGACGGGACGGAAGGCACCATATATTTT. It yields the protein CASSQTPDGTEGTIYF.

V usage is TRBV15 and J usage is TRBJ1-6; maybe TRBD1 (6 bases). Trimming removed 5 bases from V and 7 bases from J, with 15 bases in between. The germline V gene encodes CDR1 LNHNV and CDR2 YYDKDF (reference sequence). The CDR3 length is 15 residues. CDR3 loop: CATSGLRGPNSPLHF. The CDR3 nucleotides read TGTGCCACCAGCGGGCTCAGGGGTCCAAATTCACCCCTCCACTTT.

V is TRBV18 and J is TRBJ2-5; D is tentatively TRBD1 or TRBD2 (5 bases each). The CDR3 spans 13 residues. CDR1 KGHSH and CDR2 LQKENI come from the germline V gene. V lost 0 bases and J lost 11, with 13 bases in between. DNA of the CDR3: TGTGCCAGCTCACCACCTGGGGGTGGGGAGCAGTACTTC. Its protein product is CASSPPGGGEQYF.

The table lists this clone with a count of one. This rearrangement joins TRBV9 to TRBJ1-2, with D tentatively TRBD1 (5 bases). Germline lookup yields CDR1 SGDLS and CDR2 YYNGEE. V shed 5 bases and J shed 2 bases, with 16 bases lying between them. The CDR3 has 15 amino acids. CDR3 sequence reads: CASSLSPGPNYGYTF. The DNA of the CDR3 is TGTGCCAGCAGTCTATCGCCGGGGCCCAACTATGGCTACACCTTC.

CDR3 nucleotide sequence: TGTGCCAGCAGCCAATTGAGGGATCAGCCCCAGCATTTT. This gives the protein CASSQLRDQPQHF. The chain links TRBV16 to TRBJ1-5; D remains unclear. Germline CDR1 KGHSY, CDR2 FQNENV. The CDR3 contains 13 residues. Deletions cut 1 base from V and 5 bases from J, with 6 bases between.

The chain carries TRBV9 and TRBJ2-2, with TRBD2 identical over 8 bases. The CDR3 consists of 15 residues. V lost 3 bases to trimming and J lost 5 bases; unmatched junction nucleotides: 6. Per germline, CDR1 SGDLS and CDR2 YYNGEE. CDR3 amino acids: CASSAGGPSTGELFF. CDR3 DNA sequence: TGTGCCAGCAGCGCGGGAGGGCCGAGTACCGGGGAGCTGTTTTTT.

The V call is TRBV5-6, the J call TRBJ2-7; D remains unclear. Germline CDR1 SGHDT, CDR2 YYEEEE. The CDR3 is 13 residues long. V shed 1 base and J shed 4 bases, with 9 bases lying between them. The CDR3 DNA reads as TGTGCCAGCAGCTTGAATTCGGCATACGAGCAGTACTTC. Protein sequence: CASSLNSAYEQYF.

This clone was observed a handful of times. The gene calls are TRBV2 and TRBJ2-1; D unclear. CDR3 length: 11 residues. Germline lookup yields CDR1 SNHLY and CDR2 FYNNEI. The V end lost 3 bases, the J end lost 6 bases, and 3 bases lay between the germline ends. The DNA for the CDR3 is TGTGCCAGCAGTGATTTCAATGAGCAGTTCTTC. It yields the protein CASSDFNEQFF.

This chain links TRBV14 with TRBJ1-2; TRBD1 is a possible D gene (6 bases). V dropped 4 bases and J dropped 3 bases, with 6 bases sitting between them. The CDR3 is made up of 12 amino acids. Germline lookup yields CDR1 SGHDN and CDR2 FVKESK. CDR3 nucleotides: TGTGCCAGCAGCCCAGGGGACTATGGCTACACCTTC. Translated: CASSPGDYGYTF.

J is TRBJ2-7 and V is TRBV2, with D tentatively TRBD2 (6 bases). Trimming shortened V by 7 bases and J by 4 bases, and 23 bases separated the two germline ends. Germline CDR1 reads SNHLY; CDR2 reads FYNNEI. The CDR3 has 16 residues. CDR3 sequence (DNA): TGTGCCAGCACTTCCCCCCCCCGGGACTCTCCTTACGAGCAGTACTTC. Its protein product is CASTSPPRDSPYEQYF.

V and J are TRBV28 and TRBJ2-2; 13 bases fit TRBD2. This CDR3 has 16 residues. Unmatched junction bases numbered 5, after V lost 2 bases and J lost 8 bases. Germline CDR1 MDHEN, CDR2 SYDVKM. The CDR3 DNA reads as TGTGCCAGCAGTTTACCGGGACTAGCGGGATCTGGGGAGCTGTTTTTT. It translates to CASSLPGLAGSGELFF.

The chain recombines TRBV28 with TRBJ2-1, with D possibly being TRBD2 (6 bases). Germline V lookup: CDR1 MDHEN, CDR2 SYDVKM. The CDR3 runs 14 residues. V was clipped by 3 bases and J by 7 bases, with 13 bases between them. The CDR3: CASSLTGTRNEQFF. The CDR3 region has the DNA TGTGCCAGCAGTTTGACCGGGACTCGAAATGAGCAGTTCTTC.

This clone was seen just once. The gene calls are TRBV15 and TRBJ2-1, with D perhaps given as TRBD1 or TRBD2 (6 bases each). Germline-derived CDR1 and CDR2 are LNHNV and YYDKDF (reference sequence). The CDR3 runs to 17 residues. V gave up 3 bases and J gave up 4 bases, with 19 bases separating them. The CDR3: CATSRNPGGGPYNEQFF. DNA for the CDR3: TGTGCCACCAGCAGGAACCCCGGAGGGGGACCATACAATGAGCAGTTCTTC.